The entry that follows covers one TCR beta chain sequence. This sample is part of a study of control samples from healthy donors and cancer patients. CDR1 LGHDT and CDR2 YNNKEL come from the germline V gene (reference sequence). J gave up 7 bases and V 3 bases, and 5 bases lay outside the gene matches. The CDR3 contains 14 residues. TCRdb's table, derived via immunoSEQ multiplex PCR, lists solely in-frame clones and lacks some. Seen here are 200,000 or so clones, roughly 94% observed once, and the top ten hold about 1.6%. This receptor was obtained from a man aged 50 or older in good health. Material: blood. The chain links TRBV3-1 (or the pseudogene TRBV3-2) to TRBJ1-4, with 7 bases fitting TRBD1. The CDR3 region has the DNA TGTGCCAGCAGCCAGAACAGGGGTCCTGAAAAACTGTTTTTT. This codes for CASSQNRGPEKLFF.